These 11 T cell receptor beta chains originate from one sample sequenced in a study of blood T cell repertoires in COVID-19. Sequenced by immunoSEQ multiplex PCR; TCRdb stores in-frame clones only, minus some. The sample lists just over 300,000 clones, over 85% seen once, with 1.5% to 2% in the top ten. The sample comprised peripheral blood. Every receptor here comes from a woman aged 25 to 45 with COVID-19, enrolled during active disease.

This clone was recorded a few times. The chain employs TRBV30 and TRBJ1-1; perhaps TRBD1 as D (6 bases). CDR3 length equals 12 residues. V was shortened by 2 bases and J by 7 bases, with 11 bases between the two germline ends. Germline V gives CDR1 GTSNPN, CDR2 SVGIG (reference sequence). This chain's CDR3 is CAWSRQGNEAFF. CDR3 nucleotide sequence: TGTGCCTGGAGTCGGCAGGGGAATGAAGCTTTCTTT. Full variable domain (rest looked up from reference TRBV30 and TRBJ1-1): SQTIHQWPATLVQPVGSPLSLECTVEGTSNPNLYWYRQAAGRGLQLLFYSVGIGQISSEVPQNLSASRPQDRQFILSSKKLLLSDSGFYLCAWSRQGNEAFFGQGTRLTVV.

A word on this clone: A much larger clone sits a single nucleotide away, making a read error possible. The chain links TRBV7-8 to TRBJ2-7; D ambiguous. V lost 3 bases to trimming and J lost 2 bases, with 8 bases between them. Per the germline V gene, CDR1 is SGHVS and CDR2 is FQNEAQ. The CDR3 totals 13 residues. CDR3 amino acids: CASSFGQAYEQYF. Written as DNA, the CDR3 is TGTGCCAGCAGCTTTGGGCAGGCCTACGAGCAGTACTTC. The whole variable domain, filled in from reference TRBV7-8 and TRBJ2-7, reads GAGVSQSPRYKVAKRGQDVALRCDPISGHVSLFWYQQALGQGPEFLTYFQNEAQLDKSGLPSDRFFAERPEGSVSTLKIQRTQQEDSAVYLCASSFGQAYEQYFGPGTRLTVT.

This clone has more than one count but fewer than ten. The chain uses TRBV5-1 and TRBJ2-7, with D tentatively TRBD1 (5 bases). Trimming pared 1 base from V and 4 bases from J, leaving 12 bases between. CDR3 length: 14 residues. The germline gives CDR1 SGHRS, CDR2 YFSETQ. The CDR3 loop reads CASSLYKGPYEQYF. As DNA, the CDR3 is TGCGCCAGCAGCTTGTACAAGGGGCCGTACGAGCAGTACTTC.

This sequence joins TRBV27 and TRBJ2-7; 10 bases are shared with TRBD1. Per the germline V gene, CDR1 is MNHEY and CDR2 is SMNVEV (reference sequence). V shed 6 bases and J 3 bases; nucleotides not matched to a gene: 11. The CDR3 extends over 16 amino acids. The CDR3 DNA sequence: TGTGCCAGCAGACGCCCCCGGACAGGGGGACACTACGAGCAGTACTTC. Encoded protein: CASRRPRTGGHYEQYF.

The chain recombines TRBV18 with TRBJ2-3, with TRBD1 matching over 7 bases. Germline V gives CDR1 KGHSH, CDR2 LQKENI. V shed 0 bases, J shed 3 bases, and the junction held 3 bases outside the gene matches. The CDR3 is 15 amino acids. The CDR3 DNA reads TGTGCCAGCTCACCACCAGGGGGCGCGACAGATACGCAGTATTTT. Protein sequence: CASSPPGGATDTQYF.

This chain links TRBV19 with TRBJ2-1, with 9 bases fitting TRBD2. Per the germline V gene, CDR1 is LNHDA and CDR2 is SQIVND (reference sequence). The CDR3 length is 20 residues. The V segment lost 6 bases and the J segment 4 bases; nucleotides outside the gene matches: 22. CDR3 nucleotide sequence: TGTGCCAGTAGAAGCCGGACAGCAGACCTAAAAGGACTAGCGTACAATGAGCAGTTCTTC. Protein: CASRSRTADLKGLAYNEQFF.

The J gene is TRBJ1-1, the V gene TRBV2, with TRBD1 matching 10 bases. Germline CDR1 SNHLY, CDR2 FYNNEI. The V segment lost 6 bases and the J segment 2 bases; nucleotides outside the gene matches: 6. This CDR3 region has 15 residues. The CDR3 protein is CASRRQGAVNTEAFF. In DNA, the CDR3 is TGTGCCAGCAGGAGACAGGGGGCAGTTAACACTGAAGCTTTCTTT.

This clone was seen only a few times. The chain couples TRBV2 to TRBJ1-6, with 8 bases aligning to TRBD1. Germline CDR1 reads SNHLY; CDR2 reads FYNNEI. J gave up 9 bases and V 3 bases, and 10 bases lay outside the gene matches. The CDR3 length is 16 residues. CDR3 sequence reads: CASSDAGGKFGSPLHF. The CDR3, as DNA: TGTGCCAGCAGTGACGCAGGGGGCAAGTTTGGTTCACCCCTCCACTTT.

This clone was detected once. This chain uses TRBV28 with TRBJ1-1; D is unresolved. CDR3 size: 12 residues. The V end lost 7 bases, the J end lost 1 base, and 7 bases lay between the germline ends. The germline CDR1 and CDR2 sequences are MDHEN and SYDVKM. DNA of the CDR3: TGTGCCAGCAAAAACACGAACACTGAAGCTTTCTTT. Translated: CASKNTNTEAFF.

This clone was detected ten times or more. This chain links TRBV2 with TRBJ2-1; TRBD2 matches at 8 bases. CDR1 SNHLY and CDR2 FYNNEI come from the germline V gene. V lost 6 bases and J lost 9; bases outside the gene matches: 22. There are 18 residues in the CDR3. This CDR3 is CASRTTSRAGDRVGEQFF. DNA for the CDR3: TGTGCCAGCAGGACGACCTCCAGAGCGGGGGATCGGGTCGGTGAGCAGTTCTTC.

The chain recombines TRBV7-8 with TRBJ2-3, with unresolved D. V lost 0 bases to trimming and J lost 2 bases, with 9 bases between them. The CDR3 covers 15 residues. The germline gives CDR1 SGHVS, CDR2 FQNEAQ. The CDR3 reads CASSLALGYTDTQYF. The CDR3 DNA follows: TGTGCCAGCAGCTTAGCGCTGGGCTACACAGATACGCAGTATTTT.